This record looks at one T cell receptor (beta chain) sequence and its context. Its specificity is not known. This sample was included in a study of cytomegalovirus exposure and HLA in healthy donors. Findings and caveats of the study: The authors later linked a missense DCLRE1C variant to TCR beta V- and J-gene trimming.

The V gene end was trimmed by 5 bases and the J gene end by 1 base; junction bases not matched to a gene: 9. Per the germline V gene, CDR1 is SEHNR and CDR2 is FQNEAQ (reference sequence). The CDR3 consists of 16 residues. The PCR used 60 Vbeta and 13 Jbeta primers. The assay was immunoSEQ multiplex PCR, and TCRdb's table has in-frame clones only and misses some. This table has about 150,000 clones, over 70% appearing once. Input material: PBMCs. The clonotype originates from a woman between 35 and 50 years old in good health and CMV-seronegative. The chain combines TRBV7-9 with TRBJ2-3, with 7 bases fitting TRBD2. The DNA for the CDR3 is TGTGCCAGCAGCCCTACAACTAGCGAGGGCACAGATACGCAGTATTTT. Amino acid sequence: CASSPTTSEGTDTQYF.